Shown below are 24 T cell receptor beta chains from a single sample sequenced in a study of cytomegalovirus exposure and HLA in healthy donors. Assay: immunoSEQ multiplex PCR; the TCRdb copy retains only in-frame clones and omits some. Among 40,000 to 55,000 clones listed, roughly 85% were seen once. Material: PBMCs. Receptor source: a woman aged 25 to 39 in good health and CMV-seronegative.

The chain links TRBV29-1 to TRBJ2-1; TRBD2 is a possible D gene (7 bases). Deletions cut 7 bases from V and 6 bases from J, with 16 bases between. The CDR3 contains 13 residues. CDR1 is SQVTM, CDR2 ANQGSEA, per germline. Here the CDR3 DNA reads TGCAGCGCGGGGGCGGGAGCACTCAATGAGCAGTTCTTC. This gives the protein CSAGAGALNEQFF.

This clone has only a few counts. This rearrangement joins TRBV29-1 to TRBJ2-3; the match to TRBD1 covers 9 bases. Germline V gene data show CDR1 as SQVTM and CDR2 as ANQGSEA. CDR3 length: 13 residues. V shed 4 bases and J 4 bases; nucleotides not matched to a gene: 3. This CDR3 is CSVAQGASDTQYF. CDR3 DNA: TGCAGCGTTGCACAGGGGGCTTCAGATACGCAGTATTTT.

This clone was seen a single time. V gene TRBV18 combines with J gene TRBJ2-7; 11 nucleotides align to TRBD1. The CDR3 loop spans 15 amino acids. Trimming at V came to 3 bases and at J to 6 bases, leaving 7 bases not matched to a gene. CDR1 and CDR2 from the germline V gene are KGHSH and LQKENI. CDR3 DNA: TGTGCCAGCTCACCTACGAGGGACAGGGGGTTCGAGCAGTACTTC. It yields the protein CASSPTRDRGFEQYF.

This clone was observed a single time. V gene TRBV19 combines with J gene TRBJ1-1; 9 bases match TRBD1. V was pared by 4 bases and J by 6 bases, with 6 bases of the junction left unmatched. Per germline, CDR1 LNHDA and CDR2 SQIVND (reference sequence). This CDR3 has 14 residues. CDR3 bases: TGTGCCAGTAGTAAAAGGACAGGGGATCCTGAAGCTTTCTTT. This gives the protein CASSKRTGDPEAFF.

The chain combines TRBV4-1 with TRBJ2-1; TRBD2 matches at 8 bases. The CDR3 is made up of 14 amino acids. The germline gives CDR1 MGHRA, CDR2 YSYEKL. V lost 4 bases, J lost 12 bases, and 11 bases stayed unmatched. CDR3 sequence reads: CASSPGGLAGVQFF. Here the CDR3 DNA reads TGCGCCAGCAGCCCCGGCGGCCTAGCGGGCGTGCAGTTCTTC.

This clone was counted a single time. The V and J genes are TRBV29-1 and TRBJ2-7; a possible D gene is TRBD2 (5 bases). V lost 0 bases, J lost 3 bases, and 12 bases lay in between. There are 14 residues in the CDR3. Germline V gene sequence: CDR1 SQVTM, CDR2 ANQGSEA. The CDR3 nucleotides read TGCAGCGTTGAAGATCAGAGACGGGGCTACGAGCAGTACTTC. Its translation: CSVEDQRRGYEQYF.

The chain uses TRBV7-9 and TRBJ2-5; D is undetermined. Trimming shortened V by 2 bases and J by 5 bases, and 6 bases separated the two germline ends. Germline V lookup: CDR1 SEHNR, CDR2 FQNEAQ (reference sequence). The CDR3 is made up of 12 amino acids. CDR3 nucleotide sequence: TGTGCCAGCAGCTTATTATCCGAGACCCAGTACTTC. Its protein is CASSLLSETQYF.

This chain uses TRBV6-5 with TRBJ2-1; TRBD2 matches at 7 bases. The CDR3 contains 14 residues. Germline V gene data show CDR1 as MNHEY and CDR2 as SVGAGI. The V gene end was trimmed by 8 bases and the J gene end by 4 bases; junction bases not matched to a gene: 8. CDR3 coding DNA: TGTGCCAGCTGGGGCGGGAGAGCATACAATGAGCAGTTCTTC. Amino acids: CASWGGRAYNEQFF.

This chain uses TRBV7-9 with TRBJ2-1; 8 bases are shared with TRBD2. This CDR3 region has 14 residues. Germline CDR1 is SEHNR and CDR2 is FQNEAQ (reference sequence). V lost 5 bases and J lost 6; bases outside the gene matches: 6. The CDR3 is CASSHSGSVNEQFF. CDR3 sequence (DNA): TGTGCCAGCAGCCACAGCGGGAGTGTCAATGAGCAGTTCTTC.

V is TRBV6-1 and J is TRBJ2-1; TRBD2 matches 7 bases. The CDR3 loop spans 15 amino acids. The germline V gene encodes CDR1 MNHNS and CDR2 SASEGT. V dropped 1 base and J dropped 6; count of bases not matched to a gene: 6. CDR3 protein: CASSEGPSSGNEQFF. CDR3 sequence (DNA): TGTGCCAGCAGTGAAGGTCCTTCTAGCGGCAATGAGCAGTTCTTC.

The chain employs TRBV7-3 and TRBJ2-1; 8 nucleotides align to TRBD2. This CDR3 comprises 15 residues. Germline V lookup: CDR1 SGHTA, CDR2 FQGTGA. The J segment lost 9 bases and the V segment lost 4 bases, leaving 11 bases of the junction unmatched. The CDR3 loop reads CASSSYSLAGAEQFF. DNA for the CDR3: TGTGCCAGCAGCTCATATTCCCTAGCGGGCGCTGAGCAGTTCTTC.

This chain connects TRBV10-3 to TRBJ2-5; 13 positions agree with TRBD2. Unmatched junction bases numbered 14, after V lost 8 bases and J lost 5 bases. This CDR3 spans 17 amino acids. Germline-derived CDR1 and CDR2 are ENHRY and SYGVKD. CDR3 loop: CAIGGGGLAGSWETQYF. CDR3 bases: TGTGCCATCGGCGGAGGGGGACTAGCGGGATCGTGGGAGACCCAGTACTTC.

The rearrangement uses TRBV5-1 and TRBJ2-3, with 7 bases fitting TRBD1. After removal of 3 bases from V and 0 bases from J, the junction contained 4 bases not matched to a gene. CDR1 is SGHRS, CDR2 YFSETQ, per germline. The CDR3 length is 15 residues. The CDR3 nucleotides read TGCGCCAGCAGCTCGGGACAGACTAGCACAGATACGCAGTATTTT. Protein: CASSSGQTSTDTQYF.

This clone was counted only a few times. This rearrangement joins TRBV28 to TRBJ2-2; 10 bases are a match to TRBD1. CDR1 and CDR2 (germline): MDHEN, SYDVKM. The J segment lost 3 bases and the V segment lost 0 bases, leaving 1 base of the junction unmatched. The length of the CDR3 is 16 residues. The chain's CDR3 is CASSLWDRGDTGELFF. DNA of the CDR3: TGTGCCAGCAGTTTATGGGACAGGGGGGACACCGGGGAGCTGTTTTTT.

For the CDR3, the DNA is TGTGCCAGCAGCATGGTAGGGAGTTACACAATCGAGGATAATGAAAAACTGTTTTTT. This translates into CASSMVGSYTIEDNEKLFF. The chain links TRBV28 to TRBJ1-4, with D unclear. Trimming pared 6 bases from V and 4 bases from J, leaving 27 bases between. This CDR3 has 19 amino acids. The germline V gene has CDR1 MDHEN and CDR2 SYDVKM.

The rearrangement links TRBV28 to TRBJ2-7; D possibly corresponds to TRBD2 (5 bases). This CDR3 is built from 11 residues. Trimming took 8 bases from V and 7 from J, leaving 12 bases between them. The V gene's germline CDR1 is MDHEN and CDR2 SYDVKM. CDR3 residues: CASGSGGEQYF. The CDR3 nucleotides are TGTGCCAGCGGTAGTGGCGGGGAGCAGTACTTC. Using reference TRBV28 and TRBJ2-7 for the parts outside the CDR3, the full variable domain is DVKVTQSSRYLVKRTGEKVFLECVQDMDHENMFWYRQDPGLGLRLIYFSYDVKMKEKGDIPEGYSVSREKKERFSLILESASTNQTSMYLCASGSGGEQYFGPGTRLTVT.

This chain links TRBV28 with TRBJ2-7; TRBD2 aligns across 9 bases. The CDR3 totals 16 residues. The germline V gene has CDR1 MDHEN and CDR2 SYDVKM. The V and J ends lost 7 bases and 2 bases, in that order; junction bases with no gene match: 12. As DNA, the CDR3 is TGTGCCAGCATCCCCGATAGGGCGGGAGGGACCTACGAGCAGTACTTC. Residues: CASIPDRAGGTYEQYF.

This sequence joins TRBV6-5 and TRBJ1-3, with D uncertain. The germline gives CDR1 MNHEY, CDR2 SVGAGI. There are 15 residues in the CDR3. V lost 0 bases, J lost 0 bases, and 6 bases lay in between. The CDR3 protein is CASSYSRFSGNTIYF. CDR3 coding DNA: TGTGCCAGCAGTTACTCCCGGTTCTCTGGAAACACCATATATTTT.

This clone was seen only once. The chain recombines TRBV6-1 with TRBJ1-1; D not resolved. The V and J ends lost 0 bases and 2 bases respectively, with 13 bases between them. The germline V gene has CDR1 MNHNS and CDR2 SASEGT. The CDR3 is 16 residues long. The DNA for the CDR3 is TGTGCCAGCAGTGAAGCGCTAGGTAGACTTAACACTGAAGCTTTCTTT. Translating gives CASSEALGRLNTEAFF.

V and J are TRBV27 and TRBJ2-7, with D unresolved. V was clipped by 5 bases and J by 5 bases, with 10 bases between them. The V gene's germline CDR1 is MNHEY and CDR2 SMNVEV (reference sequence). The length of the CDR3 is 12 residues. As DNA, the CDR3 is TGTGCCAGCAGTCTACTTCCCCACGAGCAGTACTTC. This sequence encodes CASSLLPHEQYF.

The chain uses TRBV29-1 and TRBJ2-2, with 7 bases aligning to TRBD2. The trim removed 6 bases at V and 5 bases at J, leaving 3 bases unmatched. Germline V gives CDR1 SQVTM, CDR2 ANQGSEA. The CDR3 runs 12 residues. CDR3 in amino acids: CSVVSGTGELFF. The CDR3 nucleotides are TGCAGCGTCGTTAGCGGGACCGGGGAGCTGTTTTTT.

The V and J genes are TRBV28 and TRBJ2-1; D not resolved. V was cut by 4 bases and J by 6 bases, with 4 bases left in between. The germline gives CDR1 MDHEN, CDR2 SYDVKM. The CDR3 covers 11 residues. The CDR3 here is CASSSSNEQFF. The CDR3 DNA is TGTGCCAGCAGTTCGAGCAATGAGCAGTTCTTC.

The chain links TRBV25-1 to TRBJ2-2, with D hard to call. CDR3 size: 13 residues. V was cut by 7 bases and J by 3 bases, with 9 bases left in between. Germline assignment: CDR1 MGHDK and CDR2 SYGVNS. For the CDR3, the DNA is TGTGCCAGCACAGCGCCTGACACCGGGGAGCTGTTTTTT. Translated, it gives CASTAPDTGELFF.

The chain links TRBV5-4 to TRBJ1-1; D call uncertain. The CDR3 loop spans 15 amino acids. Trimming took 4 bases from V and 0 from J, leaving 13 bases between them. Germline CDR1 reads SGHNT; CDR2 reads YYREEE (reference sequence). The CDR3 sequence: CASSPRGGMNTEAFF. CDR3 bases: TGTGCCAGCAGCCCCCGGGGAGGGATGAACACTGAAGCTTTCTTT.